Below are 17 T cell receptor beta chains sequenced from a single sample in a study of shared clonotypes between healthy human individuals. Assay used: immunoSEQ multiplex PCR; TCRdb lists only in-frame clones, some missing. The sample includes roughly 890,000 clones, 90% to 95% of them seen just once. Naive CD8 cells comprised CD45RO-negative, CCR7-positively selected cells, excluding terminally differentiated effector memory CD45RA+ cells. The sequenced sample consisted of naive CD8+ T cells sorted from blood. Receptors were obtained from a young man in good health.

J is TRBJ2-1 and V is TRBV9, with TRBD2 matching over 10 bases. The J segment lost 9 bases and the V segment lost 3 bases, leaving 12 bases of the junction unmatched. CDR1 SGDLS and CDR2 YYNGEE come from the germline V gene. The CDR3 consists of 16 residues. The CDR3, as DNA: TGTGCCAGCAGCGCGAGTCGGCTAGCGGGAGTATCTGAGCAGTTCTTC. Translating it yields CASSASRLAGVSEQFF.

Turning to this clone: The identical CDR3 is also encoded by other nucleotide sequences in the sample. The V gene is TRBV4-3, the J gene TRBJ2-7, with 7 bases matching TRBD2. V lost 0 bases and J lost 0; bases outside the gene matches: 2. CDR1 is LGHNA and CDR2 is YSLEER in the germline V gene. The CDR3 length is 15 residues. The CDR3 sequence: CASSQDRLASYEQYF. Here the CDR3 DNA reads TGCGCCAGCAGCCAAGACCGACTAGCCTCCTACGAGCAGTACTTC.

V gene TRBV27 combines with J gene TRBJ1-1; tentatively, D is TRBD1 (5 bases). CDR1 is MNHEY and CDR2 is SMNVEV in the germline V gene (reference sequence). With 8 bases removed from V and 4 bases from J, the gap between germline ends came to 14 bases. The CDR3 runs 13 residues. The CDR3 sequence is CASYGGGPTEAFF. The CDR3 DNA reads as TGTGCCAGCTATGGGGGAGGTCCCACTGAAGCTTTCTTT.

A remark on this clone: The sample has other DNA sequences that encode this CDR3 too. The chain couples TRBV2 to TRBJ2-7; 7 bases match TRBD2. The V gene's germline CDR1 is SNHLY and CDR2 FYNNEI. V was pared by 1 base and J by 4 bases, with 4 bases of the junction left unmatched. CDR3 size: 14 residues. The CDR3 DNA sequence: TGTGCCAGCAGTGAAGGGGGAGGGGTATACGAGCAGTACTTC. Its protein is CASSEGGGVYEQYF.

The rearrangement uses TRBV10-1 and TRBJ2-1, with TRBD2 matching over 11 bases. This CDR3 has 15 residues. CDR1 and CDR2 from the germline V gene are WNHNN and SYGVQD (reference sequence). J was trimmed by 5 bases and V by 5 bases; bases with no gene match: 5. In nucleotides, the CDR3 is TGCGCCAGCAGTCCAACTAGCGGGAGAGACAATGAGCAGTTCTTC. Its translation: CASSPTSGRDNEQFF.

J is TRBJ2-1 and V is TRBV10-1; 8 nucleotides agree with TRBD1. With 4 bases clipped from V and 2 bases from J, the junction kept 4 bases outside the gene matches. CDR1 WNHNN and CDR2 SYGVQD come from the germline V gene (reference sequence). The CDR3 totals 15 residues. The CDR3 nucleotides are TGCGCCAGCAGTGTTGTACAGGGGGCCTACAATGAGCAGTTCTTC. This sequence encodes CASSVVQGAYNEQFF.

This clone turned up a few times. This sample also contains other DNA sequences that code for the same CDR3. The chain joins TRBV7-9 to TRBJ2-5; 13 positions agree with TRBD2. Germline V gives CDR1 SEHNR, CDR2 FQNEAQ (reference sequence). This CDR3 region has 15 residues. Unmatched junction bases numbered 1, after V lost 1 base and J lost 5 bases. CDR3 protein: CASSLELAGGETQYF. DNA of the CDR3: TGTGCCAGCAGCTTAGAACTAGCGGGAGGGGAGACCCAGTACTTC.

The chain uses TRBV7-8 and TRBJ2-1; 8 bases agree with TRBD2. The CDR3 runs to 18 residues. Germline assignment: CDR1 SGHVS and CDR2 FQNEAQ. V trimming: 1 base; J trimming: 4 bases; junction bases outside the gene matches: 12. DNA of the CDR3: TGTGCCAGCAGCTTAGTAAGCAGCGGGAGCGTAGGTTACAATGAGCAGTTCTTC. Protein product: CASSLVSSGSVGYNEQFF.

The chain employs TRBV2 and TRBJ2-1; weak D call: TRBD2 (6 bases). The CDR3 totals 17 residues. V was clipped by 3 bases and J by 3 bases, with 18 bases between them. The V gene's germline CDR1 is SNHLY and CDR2 FYNNEI. CDR3 sequence (DNA): TGTGCCAGCAGTGAGGCCGGCGGCGGGACCAACTACAATGAGCAGTTCTTC. Its translation is CASSEAGGGTNYNEQFF.

The genes are TRBV11-3 and TRBJ2-2, with unresolved D. The germline V and J ends were trimmed by 0 bases and 0 bases, with 5 bases remaining between them. Germline values: CDR1 SGHNT, CDR2 YENEEA. This CDR3 spans 15 amino acids. As DNA, the CDR3 is TGTGCCAGCAGCTTAGACAGGCCGAACACCGGGGAGCTGTTTTTT. Protein: CASSLDRPNTGELFF. The full variable domain, rest sourced from reference TRBV11-3 and TRBJ2-2, is EAGVVQSPRYKIIEKKQPVAFWCNPISGHNTLYWYLQNLGQGPELLIRYENEEAVDDSQLPKDRFSAERLKGVDSTLKIQPAELGDSAVYLCASSLDRPNTGELFFGEGSRLTVL.

The chain uses TRBV28 and TRBJ2-7; D call uncertain. Germline assignment: CDR1 MDHEN and CDR2 SYDVKM. Trimming took 2 bases from V and 2 from J, leaving 7 bases between them. The CDR3 length is 13 residues. The CDR3 is CASSLATTYEQYF. DNA of the CDR3: TGTGCCAGCAGTTTAGCTACAACCTACGAGCAGTACTTC.

The chain combines TRBV7-9 with TRBJ2-2; D might be TRBD1 (6 bases). The CDR3 loop spans 15 amino acids. V was cut by 3 bases and J by 0 bases, with 8 bases left in between. CDR1 is SEHNR and CDR2 is FQNEAQ in the germline V gene (reference sequence). The CDR3, as DNA: TGTGCCAGCAGCTTTTCAGGGGCGAACACCGGGGAGCTGTTTTTT. Translating gives CASSFSGANTGELFF.

The chain joins TRBV7-9 to TRBJ2-1; 8 bases are a match to TRBD1. Germline CDR1 is SEHNR and CDR2 is FQNEAQ (reference sequence). The V segment lost 8 bases and the J segment 2 bases; nucleotides outside the gene matches: 8. There are 15 residues in the CDR3. The CDR3 sequence is CASADRGPPYNEQFF. CDR3 nucleotides: TGTGCCAGCGCCGACAGGGGCCCTCCCTACAATGAGCAGTTCTTC.

This chain links TRBV7-6 with TRBJ2-2, with 8 bases matching TRBD1. Germline values: CDR1 SGHVS, CDR2 FNYEAQ. The CDR3 length is 17 residues. The V and J ends lost 4 bases and 1 base, in that order; junction bases with no gene match: 8. CDR3 region: CASSSASGQVNTGELFF. The CDR3 region has the DNA TGTGCCAGCAGCTCCGCCTCGGGACAGGTGAACACCGGGGAGCTGTTTTTT.

The CDR3 is CASGRSYNEQFF. CDR3 DNA: TGTGCCAGCGGGCGCTCCTACAATGAGCAGTTCTTC. The chain couples TRBV6-5 to TRBJ2-1; D unclear. V gave up 8 bases and J gave up 0 bases, with 5 bases separating them. The CDR3 sequence is 12 residues long. Per the germline V gene, CDR1 is MNHEY and CDR2 is SVGAGI.

In the case of this clone: The junction shows a germline mismatch at one end, possibly a read error. The gene calls are TRBV28 and TRBJ2-5; D unresolved. The CDR3 is 17 residues long. Germline V gives CDR1 MDHEN, CDR2 SYDVKM. The CDR3 coding sequence is TGTGCCACCAGTATATATCCCGGTCCTCAGGAAGGTGAGACCCAGTACTTC. Translation: CATSIYPGPQEGETQYF.

The DNA of the CDR3 is TGTGCCAGCACCAACAATCAGCCCCAGCATTTT. This sequence encodes CASTNNQPQHF. The chain recombines TRBV28 with TRBJ1-5; D is unclear. The CDR3 has 11 amino acids. Germline values: CDR1 MDHEN, CDR2 SYDVKM. With 7 bases removed from V and 3 bases from J, the gap between germline ends came to 4 bases.